The clone carrying this T cell receptor (beta chain) turned up a few times. What it recognizes is unknown. The junction does not match germline at one end; this may be a read error. Repertoires were generated with immunoSEQ multiplex PCR, while TCRdb's copy carries only in-frame clones and drops some. The data contain 40,000 to 45,000 clones, about 80% of them singletons. This sample's time point: week 47, end of study. It was 300 ug of mutant IDH1 20-mer peptide that made up each vaccine dose, given with topical imiquimod. All eight of the vaccinations patients received fell in weeks 1, 3, 5, 7, 11, 15, 19 and 23. Tumors from donors were new WHO grade 3 or 4 IDH1-mutant astrocytomas with ATRX loss. This sample was taken from a study of a mutant IDH1 vaccine in newly diagnosed glioma. Across the study: In some groups vaccination began 4-6 weeks post-radiotherapy; others received it with temozolomide. Study results and limitations: Pseudoprogression apparently tracked independently of changes in top peripheral T cell clonotypes.

This clonotype was obtained from a man in his late teens or twenties with glioma. Some clones in this sample may be carry-over from other donors' samples. The sample here was PBMCs, taken from a glioma patient whose treatment included an IDH1 peptide vaccine.

The CDR3 DNA sequence: TGTGCTAGCAGCCTGGGACAGTCCACTGAAGCTTTCTTT. It yields the protein CASSLGQSTEAFF. The rearrangement links TRBV7-7 to TRBJ1-1, with 7 bases fitting TRBD1. The CDR3 is 13 residues long. Germline V gene sequence: CDR1 SSHAT, CDR2 FNYEAQ (reference sequence).